This T cell receptor (beta chain) originates from a study of blood T cell repertoires in COVID-19. As for the study in general: The United States, Italy and Spain supplied acute and convalescent COVID-19 samples.

As originally analysed: It was from reference gene primer amplification that nucleated cell counts were estimated. Sequenced by immunoSEQ multiplex PCR; TCRdb stores in-frame clones only, minus some. Clonal size and the V and J genes are those of that table, whereas D and trimming came from the DNA. The sample holds 150,000 or so clones, around 89% seen once. Germline assignment: CDR1 SGHTA and CDR2 FQGNSA. The CDR3 runs to 15 residues. Trimming stripped 6 bases from V and 1 base from J, with 14 bases between. The TCR sequence derives from a man aged 18 to 35 with COVID-19, enrolled during active disease. The genes are TRBV7-2 and TRBJ2-3; D perhaps matches TRBD2 (6 bases). The sequenced sample consisted of peripheral blood. CDR3 protein: CASSPRDSRTDTQYF. CDR3 nucleotide sequence: TGTGCCAGCAGTCCAAGGGACTCCCGCACAGATACGCAGTATTTT.